These 8 T cell receptor beta chains share one sample of origin, sequenced in a study of metastatic and nonmetastatic thyroid tumors. TCRdb re-called the PCR reads through MiXCR. The table has 60,000 to 75,000 clones, 4% to 5% seen once. Before thyroid surgery, none of the patients had received any treatment. Sequencing input: blood. These receptors were obtained from a female donor with papillary thyroid cancer or a benign thyroid nodule (not recorded which). Some clones in this sample may be carry-over from other donors' samples.

This clone was counted at least ten times. The chain couples TRBV20-1 to TRBJ2-4; 9 bases map to TRBD2. CDR3 size: 14 residues. Per germline, CDR1 DFQATT and CDR2 SNEGSKA (reference sequence). After removal of 4 bases from V and 6 bases from J, the junction contained 7 bases not matched to a gene. CDR3 coding DNA: TGCAGTGCTAAGACTAGCGGAGGGTTAAACATTCAGTACTTC. Amino acid sequence: CSAKTSGGLNIQYF.

This clone was counted ten times or more. V gene TRBV3-1 combines with J gene TRBJ2-1, with TRBD2 identical over 9 bases. The ends lost 4 bases at V and 0 bases at J; junction bases unmatched: 4. This CDR3 region has 16 residues. The germline V gene has CDR1 LGHDT and CDR2 YNNKEL (reference sequence). The CDR3, as DNA: TGTGCCAGCAGCCCCAGCGGGAGGAGCTCCTACAATGAGCAGTTCTTC. This encodes CASSPSGRSSYNEQFF.

This clone was counted at least ten times. CDR3 residues: CATSGEGGLNNSPLHF. The DNA of the CDR3 is TGTGCCACCAGTGGTGAGGGAGGCTTGAATAATTCACCCCTCCACTTT. V and J are TRBV24-1 and TRBJ1-6; D gene ambiguous. The V and J ends lost 5 bases and 5 bases respectively, with 15 bases between them. The CDR3 runs 16 residues. The germline gives CDR1 KGHDR, CDR2 SFDVKD.

This clone was observed a few times. The chain joins TRBV5-1 to TRBJ1-2; no reliable D call. The CDR3 totals 16 residues. From germline, CDR1 is SGHRS and CDR2 YFSETQ. With 2 bases removed from V and 4 bases from J, the gap between germline ends came to 18 bases. In DNA, the CDR3 is TGCGCCAGCAGCTTAGAAGTGGCCGACCTCGGCTATGGCTACACCTTC. Its translation: CASSLEVADLGYGYTF.

Ten or more counts support this clone. V is TRBV29-1 and J is TRBJ2-1, with a possible D match to TRBD2 (6 bases). CDR3 length: 12 amino acids. Looked up from germline, CDR1 is SQVTM and CDR2 is ANQGSEA. Trimming removed 4 bases from V and 9 bases from J, with 13 bases in between. CDR3 nucleotide sequence: TGCAGCGTTGTTCGGGGGTCTACTGAGCAGTTCTTC. This encodes CSVVRGSTEQFF.

A few counts support this clone. V and J are TRBV28 and TRBJ2-3; D uncertain. The V gene lost 5 bases and the J gene lost 0 bases, with 6 bases spanning the gap. From germline, CDR1 is MDHEN and CDR2 SYDVKM. The CDR3 consists of 13 residues. The CDR3 sequence: CASSTSSTDTQYF. The CDR3 bases are TGTGCCAGCAGTACGTCCAGCACAGATACGCAGTATTTT.

In this sample, this clone turned up many times. The chain carries TRBV6-2 or TRBV6-3 and TRBJ2-7; 14 bases map to TRBD2. Germline CDR1 is MNHEY and CDR2 is SVGEGT. The CDR3 totals 18 residues. The trim removed 2 bases at V and 4 bases at J, leaving 10 bases unmatched. CDR3 amino acids: CASSYRLGLAGGEYEQYF. CDR3 nucleotides: TGTGCCAGCAGTTACCGCCTCGGACTAGCGGGAGGCGAATACGAGCAGTACTTC.

This clone came up many times. This chain connects TRBV11-2 to TRBJ2-3; 13 nucleotides align to TRBD2. The V and J ends lost 5 bases and 0 bases, in that order; junction bases with no gene match: 5. CDR3 length equals 17 residues. The germline V gene encodes CDR1 SGHAT and CDR2 FQNNGV. CDR3 coding DNA: TGTGCCAGCAGCGTCGGACTAGCGGGGGCTAGCACAGATACGCAGTATTTT. Its translation: CASSVGLAGASTDTQYF.